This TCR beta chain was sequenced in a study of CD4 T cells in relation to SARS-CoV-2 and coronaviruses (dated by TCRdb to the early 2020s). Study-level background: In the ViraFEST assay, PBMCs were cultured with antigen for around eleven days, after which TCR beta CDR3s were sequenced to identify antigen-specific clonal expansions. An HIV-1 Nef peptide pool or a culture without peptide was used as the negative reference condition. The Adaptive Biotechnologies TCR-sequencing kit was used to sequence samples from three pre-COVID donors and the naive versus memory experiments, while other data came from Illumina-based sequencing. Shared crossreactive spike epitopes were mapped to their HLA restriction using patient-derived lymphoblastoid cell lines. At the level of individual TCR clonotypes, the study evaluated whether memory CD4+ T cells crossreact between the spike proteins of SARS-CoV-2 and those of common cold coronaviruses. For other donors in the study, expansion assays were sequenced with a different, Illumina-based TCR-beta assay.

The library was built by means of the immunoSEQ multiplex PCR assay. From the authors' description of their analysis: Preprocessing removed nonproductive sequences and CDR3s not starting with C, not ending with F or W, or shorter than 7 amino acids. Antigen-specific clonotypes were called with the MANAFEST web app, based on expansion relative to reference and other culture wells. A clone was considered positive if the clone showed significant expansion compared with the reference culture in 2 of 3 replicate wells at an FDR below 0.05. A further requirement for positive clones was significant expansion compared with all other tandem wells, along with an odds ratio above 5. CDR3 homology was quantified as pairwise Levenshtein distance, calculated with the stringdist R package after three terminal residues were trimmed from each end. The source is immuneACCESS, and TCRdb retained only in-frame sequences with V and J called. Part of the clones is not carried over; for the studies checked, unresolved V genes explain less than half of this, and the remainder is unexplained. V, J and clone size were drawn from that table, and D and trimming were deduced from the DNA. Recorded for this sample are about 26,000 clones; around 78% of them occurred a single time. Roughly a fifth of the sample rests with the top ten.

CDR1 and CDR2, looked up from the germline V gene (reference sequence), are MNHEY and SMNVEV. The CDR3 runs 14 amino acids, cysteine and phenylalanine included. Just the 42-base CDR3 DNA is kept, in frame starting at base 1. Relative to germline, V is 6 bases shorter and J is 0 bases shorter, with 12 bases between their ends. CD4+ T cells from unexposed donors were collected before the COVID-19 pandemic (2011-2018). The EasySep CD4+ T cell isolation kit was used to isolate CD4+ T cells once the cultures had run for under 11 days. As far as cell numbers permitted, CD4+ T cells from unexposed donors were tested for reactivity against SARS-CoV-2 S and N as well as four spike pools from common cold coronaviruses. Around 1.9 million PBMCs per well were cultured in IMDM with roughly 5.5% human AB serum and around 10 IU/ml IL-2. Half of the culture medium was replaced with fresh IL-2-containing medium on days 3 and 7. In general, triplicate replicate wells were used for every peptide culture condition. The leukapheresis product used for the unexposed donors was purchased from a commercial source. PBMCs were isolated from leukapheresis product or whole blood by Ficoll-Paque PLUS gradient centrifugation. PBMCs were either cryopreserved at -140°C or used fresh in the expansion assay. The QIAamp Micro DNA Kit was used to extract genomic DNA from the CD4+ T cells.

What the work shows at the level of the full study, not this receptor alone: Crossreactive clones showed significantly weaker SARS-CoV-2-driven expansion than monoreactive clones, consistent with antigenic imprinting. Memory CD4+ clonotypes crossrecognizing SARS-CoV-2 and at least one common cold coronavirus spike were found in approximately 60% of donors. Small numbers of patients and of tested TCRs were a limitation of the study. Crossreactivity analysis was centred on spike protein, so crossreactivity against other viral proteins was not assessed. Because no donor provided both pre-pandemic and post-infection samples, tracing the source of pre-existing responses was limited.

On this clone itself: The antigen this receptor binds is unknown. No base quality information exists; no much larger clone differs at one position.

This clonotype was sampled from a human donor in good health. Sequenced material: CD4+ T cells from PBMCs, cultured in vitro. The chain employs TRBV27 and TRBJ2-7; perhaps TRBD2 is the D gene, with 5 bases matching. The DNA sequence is TGTGCCAGCAGCCCAGCGGTAAGCTCCTACGAGCAGTACTTC. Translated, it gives CASSPAVSSYEQYF.